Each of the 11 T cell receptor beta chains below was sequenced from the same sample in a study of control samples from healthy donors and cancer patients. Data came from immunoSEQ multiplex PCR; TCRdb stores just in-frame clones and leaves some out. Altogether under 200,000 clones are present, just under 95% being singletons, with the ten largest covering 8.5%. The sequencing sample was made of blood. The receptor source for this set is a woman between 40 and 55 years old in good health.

The CDR3 DNA reads as TGTGCCAGCAGTTTCAGGGAGAACACTGAAGCTTTCTTT. Amino acids: CASSFRENTEAFF. The rearrangement uses TRBV12-3 or TRBV12-4 and TRBJ1-1; D possibly corresponds to TRBD1 (5 bases). The CDR3 contains 13 residues. V lost 3 bases, J lost 1 base, and 6 bases lay in between.

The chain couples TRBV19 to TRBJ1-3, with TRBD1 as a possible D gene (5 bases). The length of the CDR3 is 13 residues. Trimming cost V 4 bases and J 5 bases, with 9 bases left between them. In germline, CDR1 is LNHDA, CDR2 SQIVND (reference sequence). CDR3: CASSRTSRNTIYF. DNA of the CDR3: TGTGCCAGTAGTAGGACATCAAGAAACACCATATATTTT.

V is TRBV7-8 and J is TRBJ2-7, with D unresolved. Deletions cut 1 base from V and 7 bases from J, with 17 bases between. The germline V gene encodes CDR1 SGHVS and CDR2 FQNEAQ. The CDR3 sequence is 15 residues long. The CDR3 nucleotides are TGTGCCAGCAGCTTAGATTCAACAGCTTCCAGGGAGCAGTACTTC. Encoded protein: CASSLDSTASREQYF.

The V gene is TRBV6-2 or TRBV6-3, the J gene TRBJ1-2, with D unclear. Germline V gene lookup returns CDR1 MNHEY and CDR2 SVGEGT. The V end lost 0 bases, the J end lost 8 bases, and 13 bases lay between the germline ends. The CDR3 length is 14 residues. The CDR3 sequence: CASSYSMAGGGYTF. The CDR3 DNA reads TGTGCCAGCAGTTACTCGATGGCCGGCGGGGGCTACACCTTC.

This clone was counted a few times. The CDR3 sequence: CASSATGTLTGELFF. The CDR3 DNA is TGTGCCAGCAGCGCAACCGGGACACTCACCGGGGAGCTGTTTTTT. The chain couples TRBV9 to TRBJ2-2, with a possible D match to TRBD1 (6 bases). The germline V gene encodes CDR1 SGDLS and CDR2 YYNGEE. Deletions cut 3 bases from V and 4 bases from J, with 13 bases between. The CDR3 has 15 amino acids.

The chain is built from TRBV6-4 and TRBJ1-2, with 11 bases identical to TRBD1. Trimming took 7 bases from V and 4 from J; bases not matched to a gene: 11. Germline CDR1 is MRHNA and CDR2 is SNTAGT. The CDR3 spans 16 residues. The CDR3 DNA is TGTGCCAGCATCTCCTATGGGGGACAGGGGGTCTATGGCTACACCTTC. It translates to CASISYGGQGVYGYTF.

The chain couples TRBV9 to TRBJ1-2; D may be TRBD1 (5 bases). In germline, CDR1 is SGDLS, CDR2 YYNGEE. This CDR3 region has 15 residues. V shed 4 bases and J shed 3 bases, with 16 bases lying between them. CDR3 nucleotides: TGTGCCAGCAGCCTAAACGGGGGTCGAGACTATGGCTACACCTTC. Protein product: CASSLNGGRDYGYTF.

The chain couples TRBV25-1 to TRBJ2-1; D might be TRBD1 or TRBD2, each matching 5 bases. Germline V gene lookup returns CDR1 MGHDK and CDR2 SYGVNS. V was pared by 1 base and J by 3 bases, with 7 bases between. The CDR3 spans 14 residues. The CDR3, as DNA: TGTGCCAGCAGTGAATTTGGGGGCTACAATGAGCAGTTCTTC. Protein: CASSEFGGYNEQFF.

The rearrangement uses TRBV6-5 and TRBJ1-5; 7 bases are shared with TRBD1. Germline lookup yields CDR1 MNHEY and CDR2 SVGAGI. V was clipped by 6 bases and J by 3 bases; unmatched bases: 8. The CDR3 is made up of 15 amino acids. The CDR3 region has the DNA TGTGCCAGCAGGAAAGTGGGACAGCCCAATCAGCCCCAGCATTTT. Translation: CASRKVGQPNQPQHF.

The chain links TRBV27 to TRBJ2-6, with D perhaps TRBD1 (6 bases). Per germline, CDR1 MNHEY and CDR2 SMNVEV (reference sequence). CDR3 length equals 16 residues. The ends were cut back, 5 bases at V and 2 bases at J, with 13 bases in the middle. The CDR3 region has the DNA TGTGCCAGCAGTCCCATACAGGGCACTGGGGCCAACGTCCTGACTTTC. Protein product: CASSPIQGTGANVLTF.

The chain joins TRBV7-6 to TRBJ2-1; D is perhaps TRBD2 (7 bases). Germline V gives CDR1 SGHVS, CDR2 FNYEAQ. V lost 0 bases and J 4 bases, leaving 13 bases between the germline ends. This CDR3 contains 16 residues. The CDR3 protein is CASSLAPAGTYNEQFF. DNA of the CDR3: TGTGCCAGCAGCTTAGCCCCAGCGGGGACATACAATGAGCAGTTCTTC.